The rows below give T cell receptor beta chains drawn from one sample of a study. TCRdb redid the calling of the 5' RACE reads with MiXCR, one entry per CDR3 protein. This table has 30,000 or so distinct CDR3 sequences, over 25% appearing once. The material sequenced was tumor-infiltrating Tregs sorted from the breast tumor. Receptors originate from a female donor with breast cancer. CDR3s include the opening cysteine and the closing phenylalanine or tryptophan. Clone size is not always given. Where it is, it says once, few, many or a class for expanded clones.

clone size	V gene	J gene	CDR3 protein
few	TRBV5-1	TRBJ2-1	CASSGTGYNEQFF
.	TRBV6-1	TRBJ2-2	CASRYLRDTGELFF
few	TRBV11-3	TRBJ1-1	CASSAGQGNTEAFF
many	TRBV3-1	TRBJ2-1	CASSPGLYDMNEQFF
few	TRBV18	TRBJ2-2	CASSPPVSQENTGELFF
many	TRBV18	TRBJ2-3	CASSLGSTTDTQYF
many	TRBV20-1	TRBJ2-7	CSASDSYEQYF
few	TRBV6-5	TRBJ2-3	CASSYIAGSTDTQYF
.	TRBV7-3	TRBJ2-1	CASSPSRSSYNEQFF
many	TRBV6-5	TRBJ2-7	CASSYVPGSYEQYF
few	TRBV5-1	TRBJ1-1	CASSLIVNTEAFF
many	TRBV6-6	TRBJ1-2	CASSYSAIGYTF
many	TRBV6-5	TRBJ2-1	CASRPSLAITYNEQFF
many	TRBV7-6	TRBJ2-1	CASSLTGTPSYNEQFF
many	TRBV13	TRBJ2-5	CASSLRGLETQYF
.	TRBV20-1	TRBJ1-6	CSARDRVKGQSISTLHF
many	TRBV7-9	TRBJ1-1	CASSLAREGTEAFF
many	TRBV2	TRBJ1-1	CASSGVSGNTEAFF
many	TRBV12-3/TRBV12-4	TRBJ1-5	CASSPGQGNNQPQHF
.	TRBV29-1	TRBJ2-7	CSAQGQGGYEQYF
few	TRBV7-8	TRBJ2-1	CASRSPVAGGNEQFF
few	TRBV7-3	TRBJ2-1	CASNYCRQSRHNEQFF
.	TRBV6-5	TRBJ2-2	CASSCYSRTGVTGELSF
.	TRBV20-1	TRBJ2-1	CSASWTGQALNEQFF
few	TRBV19	TRBJ2-1	CASASQGLALYNEQFF
few	TRBV25-1	TRBJ2-3	CASSDQTDTQYF
.	TRBV19	TRBJ1-5	CASSRQGHHSNQPQHF
few	TRBV7-3	TRBJ2-1	CASSPAGGSPVNEQFF